The clone carrying this T cell receptor beta chain was seen more than once but under ten times. Its antigen is unidentified. V shed 5 bases, J shed 3 bases, and the junction held 10 bases outside the gene matches. This CDR3 has 16 amino acids. CDR1 is SGHTA, CDR2 FQGNSA, per germline. This specimen belongs to a study of T cell responses to AZD1222 COVID-19 vaccine. Study-wide results and caveats: Repertoires in all cases were sampled only once the peak T cell response had passed. Spike-specific TCRs gained breadth and depth after people received two AZD1222 doses. Per reports, nearly half of all spike-specific TCRs target regions that are unmutated in variants.

TCRdb's table, derived via immunoSEQ multiplex PCR, lists solely in-frame clones and lacks some. Here the sample spans around 88,000 clones, roughly 87% being singletons. Source: peripheral blood, taken on day 0 of AZD1222 vaccination. The chain has TRBV7-2 and TRBJ1-5, with 7 bases aligning to TRBD1. The TCR was taken from an adult in good health. DNA of the CDR3: TGTGCCAGCAGCCCCGCCTCGGGACAGATCAATCAGCCCCAGCATTTT. Amino acid sequence: CASSPASGQINQPQHF. Full variable domain (missing parts from reference TRBV7-2 and TRBJ1-5): GAGVSQSPSNKVTEKGKDVELRCDPISGHTALYWYRQSLGQGLEFLIYFQGNSAPDKSGLPSDRFSAERTGGSVSTLTIQRTQQEDSAVYLCASSPASGQINQPQHFGDGTRLSIL.